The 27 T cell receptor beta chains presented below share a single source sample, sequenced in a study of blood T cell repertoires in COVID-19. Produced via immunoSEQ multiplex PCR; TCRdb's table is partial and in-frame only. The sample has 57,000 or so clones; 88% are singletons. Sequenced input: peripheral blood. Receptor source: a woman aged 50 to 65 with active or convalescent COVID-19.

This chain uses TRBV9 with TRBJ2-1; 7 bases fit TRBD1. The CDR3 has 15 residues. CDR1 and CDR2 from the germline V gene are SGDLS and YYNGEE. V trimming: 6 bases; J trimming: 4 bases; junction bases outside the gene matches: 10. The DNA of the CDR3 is TGTGCCAGCACGAGTACCGGGACAGCTTACAATGAGCAGTTCTTC. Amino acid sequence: CASTSTGTAYNEQFF.

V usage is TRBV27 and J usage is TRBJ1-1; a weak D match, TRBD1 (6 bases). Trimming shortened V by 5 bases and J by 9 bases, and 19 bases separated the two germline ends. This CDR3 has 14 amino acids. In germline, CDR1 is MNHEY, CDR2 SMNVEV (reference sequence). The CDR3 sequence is CASSPHRDNVQAFF. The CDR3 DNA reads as TGTGCCAGCAGTCCCCACCGGGACAACGTGCAAGCTTTCTTT.

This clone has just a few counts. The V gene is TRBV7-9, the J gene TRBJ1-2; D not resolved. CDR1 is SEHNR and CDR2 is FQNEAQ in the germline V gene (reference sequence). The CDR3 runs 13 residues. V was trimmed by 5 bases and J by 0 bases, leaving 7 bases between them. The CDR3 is CASSAGTNYGYTF. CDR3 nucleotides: TGTGCCAGCAGCGCCGGGACTAACTATGGCTACACCTTC.

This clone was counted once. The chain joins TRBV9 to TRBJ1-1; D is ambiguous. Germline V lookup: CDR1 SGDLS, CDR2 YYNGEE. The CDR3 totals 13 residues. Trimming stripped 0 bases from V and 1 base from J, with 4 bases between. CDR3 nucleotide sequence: TGTGCCAGCAGCGTAGGGGCGAACACTGAAGCTTTCTTT. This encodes CASSVGANTEAFF.

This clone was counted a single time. The CDR3 DNA reads as TGCGCCAGCAGTCCTCAGGGATACACCGGGGAGCTGTTTTTT. This codes for CASSPQGYTGELFF. The gene calls are TRBV10-1 and TRBJ2-2; D may be TRBD1 (5 bases). CDR1 and CDR2 from the germline V gene are WNHNN and SYGVQD (reference sequence). This CDR3 region has 14 residues. Trimming left V 5 bases short and J 3 bases short, with 10 bases between.

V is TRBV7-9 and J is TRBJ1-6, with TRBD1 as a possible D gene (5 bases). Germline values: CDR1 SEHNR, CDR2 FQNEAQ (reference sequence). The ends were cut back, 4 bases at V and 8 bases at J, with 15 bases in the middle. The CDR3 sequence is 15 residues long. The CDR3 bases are TGTGCCAGCAGCTCTAGAGGAGGGACGGATTCACCCCTCCACTTT. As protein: CASSSRGGTDSPLHF.

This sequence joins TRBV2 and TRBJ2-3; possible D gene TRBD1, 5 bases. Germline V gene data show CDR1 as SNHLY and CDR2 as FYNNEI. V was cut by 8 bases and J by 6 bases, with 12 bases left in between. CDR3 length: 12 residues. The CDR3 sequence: CASGRGWDTQYF. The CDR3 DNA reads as TGTGCCAGCGGAAGGGGTTGGGATACGCAGTATTTT.

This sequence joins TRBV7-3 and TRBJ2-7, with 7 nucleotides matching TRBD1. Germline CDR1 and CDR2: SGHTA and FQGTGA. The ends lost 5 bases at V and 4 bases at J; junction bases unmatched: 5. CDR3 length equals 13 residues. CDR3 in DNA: TGTGCCAGCAGCCCCTCAGGGGGATACGAGCAGTACTTC. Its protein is CASSPSGGYEQYF.

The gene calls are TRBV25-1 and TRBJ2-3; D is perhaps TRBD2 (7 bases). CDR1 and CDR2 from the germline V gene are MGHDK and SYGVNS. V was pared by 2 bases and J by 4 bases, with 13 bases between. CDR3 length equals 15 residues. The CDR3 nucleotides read TGTGCCAGCAGTGAAGGTTCGGGGGGCGCAGATACGCAGTATTTT. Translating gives CASSEGSGGADTQYF.

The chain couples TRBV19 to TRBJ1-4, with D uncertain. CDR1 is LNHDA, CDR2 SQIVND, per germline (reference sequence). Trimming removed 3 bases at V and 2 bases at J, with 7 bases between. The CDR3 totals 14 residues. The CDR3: CASSIENTNEKLFF. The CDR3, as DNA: TGTGCCAGTAGTATCGAGAATACTAATGAAAAACTGTTTTTT. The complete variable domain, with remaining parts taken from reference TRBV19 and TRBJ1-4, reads DGGITQSPKYLFRKEGQNVTLSCEQNLNHDAMYWYRQDPGQGLRLIYYSQIVNDFQKGDIAEGYSVSREKKESFPLTVTSAQKNPTAFYLCASSIENTNEKLFFGSGTQLSVL.

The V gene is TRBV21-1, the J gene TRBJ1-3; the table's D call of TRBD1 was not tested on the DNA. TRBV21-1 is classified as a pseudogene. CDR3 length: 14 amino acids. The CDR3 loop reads CASSGRVPGNTIYF. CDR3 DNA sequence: TGTGCCAGCAGCGGCAGGGTACCTGGAAACACCATATATTTT.

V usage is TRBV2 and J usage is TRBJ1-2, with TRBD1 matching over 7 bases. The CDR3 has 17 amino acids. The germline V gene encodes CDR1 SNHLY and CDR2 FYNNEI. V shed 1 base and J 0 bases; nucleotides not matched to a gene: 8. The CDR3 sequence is CASSEGQGARTNYGYTF. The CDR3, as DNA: TGTGCCAGCAGTGAAGGACAGGGAGCTAGAACTAACTATGGCTACACCTTC.

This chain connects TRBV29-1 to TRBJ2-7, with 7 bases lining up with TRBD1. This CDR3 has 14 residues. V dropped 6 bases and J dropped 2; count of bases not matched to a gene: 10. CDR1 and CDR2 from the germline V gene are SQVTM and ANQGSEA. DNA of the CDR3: TGCAGCGTGCCCCTGACAGGGCATACCTACGAGCAGTACTTC. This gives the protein CSVPLTGHTYEQYF.

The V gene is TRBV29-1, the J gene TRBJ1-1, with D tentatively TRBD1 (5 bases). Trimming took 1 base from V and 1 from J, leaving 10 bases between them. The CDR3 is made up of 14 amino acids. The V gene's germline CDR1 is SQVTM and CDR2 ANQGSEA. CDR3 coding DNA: TGCAGCGTTGAAGCTAGGCAGGGGAACACTGAAGCTTTCTTT. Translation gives CSVEARQGNTEAFF.

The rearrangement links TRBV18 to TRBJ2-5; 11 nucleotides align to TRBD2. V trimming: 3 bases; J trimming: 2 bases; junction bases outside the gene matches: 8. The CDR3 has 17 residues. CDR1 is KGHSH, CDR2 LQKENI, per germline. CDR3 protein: CASSPTSGKGWQETQYF. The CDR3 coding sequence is TGTGCCAGCTCACCGACTAGCGGGAAGGGGTGGCAAGAGACCCAGTACTTC.

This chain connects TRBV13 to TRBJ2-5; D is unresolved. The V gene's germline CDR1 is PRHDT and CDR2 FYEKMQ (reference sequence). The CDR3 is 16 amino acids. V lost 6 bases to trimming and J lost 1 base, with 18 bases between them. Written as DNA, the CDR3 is TGTGCCAGCAGTTATCGACTCCCGAACGGCCAAGAGACCCAGTACTTC. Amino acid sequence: CASSYRLPNGQETQYF.

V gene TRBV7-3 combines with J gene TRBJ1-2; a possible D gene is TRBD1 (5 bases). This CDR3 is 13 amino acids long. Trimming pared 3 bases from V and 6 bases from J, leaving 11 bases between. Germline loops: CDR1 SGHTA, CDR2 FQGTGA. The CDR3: CASSFTGGNGYTF. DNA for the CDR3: TGTGCCAGCAGCTTTACTGGGGGGAATGGCTACACCTTC.

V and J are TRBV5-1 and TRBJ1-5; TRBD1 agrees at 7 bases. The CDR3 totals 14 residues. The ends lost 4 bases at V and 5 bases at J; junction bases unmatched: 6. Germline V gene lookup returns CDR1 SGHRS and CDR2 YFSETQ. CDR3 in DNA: TGCGCCAGCAGCACCGGGACAGAGGATCAGCCCCAGCATTTT. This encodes CASSTGTEDQPQHF.

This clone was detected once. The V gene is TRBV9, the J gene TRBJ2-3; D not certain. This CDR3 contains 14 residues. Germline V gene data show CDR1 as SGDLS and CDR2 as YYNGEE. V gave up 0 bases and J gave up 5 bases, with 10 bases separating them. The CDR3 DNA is TGTGCCAGCAGCGTAGTGCCCGGAGAAGATACGCAGTATTTT. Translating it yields CASSVVPGEDTQYF. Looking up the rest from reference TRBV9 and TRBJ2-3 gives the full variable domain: DSGVTQTPKHLITATGQRVTLRCSPRSGDLSVYWYQQSLDQGLQFLIQYYNGEERAKGNILERFSAQQFPDLHSELNLSSLELGDSALYFCASSVVPGEDTQYFGPGTRLTVL.

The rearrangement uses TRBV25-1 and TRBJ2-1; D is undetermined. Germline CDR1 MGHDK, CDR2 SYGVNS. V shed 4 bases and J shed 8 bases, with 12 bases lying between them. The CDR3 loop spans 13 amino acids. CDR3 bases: TGTGCCAGCAGTGCCTCACGCGGCCATGAGCAGTTCTTC. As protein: CASSASRGHEQFF.

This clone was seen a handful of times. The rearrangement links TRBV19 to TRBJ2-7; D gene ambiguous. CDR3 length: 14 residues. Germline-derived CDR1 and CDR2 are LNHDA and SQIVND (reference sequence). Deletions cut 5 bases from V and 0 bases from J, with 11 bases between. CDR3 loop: CASSSTVSSYEQYF. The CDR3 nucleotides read TGTGCCAGTAGTTCAACAGTGAGCTCCTACGAGCAGTACTTC.

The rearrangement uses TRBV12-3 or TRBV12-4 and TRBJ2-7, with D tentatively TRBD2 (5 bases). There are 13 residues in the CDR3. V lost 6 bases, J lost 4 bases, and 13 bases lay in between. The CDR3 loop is CASRPGSGYEQYF. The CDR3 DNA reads TGTGCCAGCAGGCCGGGGTCTGGTTACGAGCAGTACTTC.

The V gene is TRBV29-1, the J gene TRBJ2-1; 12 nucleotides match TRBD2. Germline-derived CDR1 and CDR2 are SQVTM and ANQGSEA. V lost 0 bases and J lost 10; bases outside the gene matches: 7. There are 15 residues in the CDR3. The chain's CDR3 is CSVEDPSGRVGEQFF. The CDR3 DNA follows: TGCAGCGTTGAAGACCCTAGCGGGAGGGTAGGGGAGCAGTTCTTC.

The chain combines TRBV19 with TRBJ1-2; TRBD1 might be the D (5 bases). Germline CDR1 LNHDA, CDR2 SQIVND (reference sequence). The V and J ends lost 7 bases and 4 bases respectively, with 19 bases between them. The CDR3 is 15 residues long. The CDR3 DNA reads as TGTGCCAGTACCCCCCAGGACACCCTCGTCTATGGCTACACCTTC. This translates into CASTPQDTLVYGYTF.

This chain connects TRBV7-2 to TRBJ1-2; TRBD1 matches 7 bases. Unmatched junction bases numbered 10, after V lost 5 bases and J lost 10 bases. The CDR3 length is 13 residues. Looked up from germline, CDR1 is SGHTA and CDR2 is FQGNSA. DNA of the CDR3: TGTGCCAGCAGCCCCACGGACAGGATCCACTACACCTTC. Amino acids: CASSPTDRIHYTF.

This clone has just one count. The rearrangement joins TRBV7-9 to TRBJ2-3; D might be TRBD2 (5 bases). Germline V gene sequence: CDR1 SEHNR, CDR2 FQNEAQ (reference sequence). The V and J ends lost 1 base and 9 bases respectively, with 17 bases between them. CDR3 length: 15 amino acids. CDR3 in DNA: TGTGCCAGCAGCTTAGTCGAGGGAATCATAGGCACGCAGTATTTT. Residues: CASSLVEGIIGTQYF.

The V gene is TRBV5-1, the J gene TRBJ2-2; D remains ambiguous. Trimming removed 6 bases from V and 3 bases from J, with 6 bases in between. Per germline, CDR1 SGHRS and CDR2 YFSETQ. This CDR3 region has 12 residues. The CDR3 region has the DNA TGCGCCAGCACGGCGGACACCGGGGAGCTGTTTTTT. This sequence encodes CASTADTGELFF.